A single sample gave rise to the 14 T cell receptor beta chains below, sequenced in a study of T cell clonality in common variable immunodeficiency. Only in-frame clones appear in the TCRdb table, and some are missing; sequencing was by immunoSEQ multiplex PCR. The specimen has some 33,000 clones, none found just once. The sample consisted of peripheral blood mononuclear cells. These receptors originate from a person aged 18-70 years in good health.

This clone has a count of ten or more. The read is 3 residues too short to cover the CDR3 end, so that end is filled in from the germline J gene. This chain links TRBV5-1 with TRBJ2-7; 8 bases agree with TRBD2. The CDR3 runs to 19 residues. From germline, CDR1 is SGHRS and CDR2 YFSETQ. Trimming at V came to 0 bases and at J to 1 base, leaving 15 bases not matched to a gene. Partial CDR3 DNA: TGCGCCAGCAGCTTGGGGGGCCTAGCGGGTGCATTGGGGTCCTACGAG. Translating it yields CASSLGGLAGALGSYE. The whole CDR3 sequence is CASSLGGLAGALGSYEQYF.

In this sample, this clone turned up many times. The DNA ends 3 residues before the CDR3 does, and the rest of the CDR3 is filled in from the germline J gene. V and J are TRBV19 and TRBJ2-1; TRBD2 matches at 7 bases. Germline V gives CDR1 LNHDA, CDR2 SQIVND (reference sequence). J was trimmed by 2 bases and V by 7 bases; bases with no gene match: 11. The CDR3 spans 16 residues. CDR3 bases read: TGTGCCAGTAACACCTGGGCTAGCGGAACCTACAATGAG. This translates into CASNTWASGTYNE. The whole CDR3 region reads CASNTWASGTYNEQFF.

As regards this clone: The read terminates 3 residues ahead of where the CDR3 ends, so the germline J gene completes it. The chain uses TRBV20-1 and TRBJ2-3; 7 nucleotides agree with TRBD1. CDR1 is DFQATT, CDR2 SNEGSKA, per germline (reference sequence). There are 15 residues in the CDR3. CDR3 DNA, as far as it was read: TGCAGTGCTAGAGTTATAGGGGGCTTGAATCAGCCG. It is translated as CSARVIGGLNQP. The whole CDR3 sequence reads CSARVIGGLNQPQYF.

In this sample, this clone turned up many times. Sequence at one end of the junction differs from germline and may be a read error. The CDR3 is CASSQRQGTDTQYF. The DNA read from the CDR3 is TGCGCCAGCAGCCAGCGGCAGGGAACGGATACG. The chain couples TRBV4-2 to TRBJ2-3, with D perhaps matching TRBD1 or TRBD2 (5 bases each). The sequenced fragment ends 3 residues before the CDR3 boundary, so the rest is inferred from the germline J gene. Germline CDR1 and CDR2: LGHNA and YNFKEQ. The CDR3 loop spans 14 amino acids.

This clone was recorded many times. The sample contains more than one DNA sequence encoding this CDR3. CDR3 bases read: TGCAGTGCTAGAGATAGGGGCAATCAGCCC. It is translated as CSARDRGNQP. The full CDR3 protein reads CSARDRGNQPQHF. The chain joins TRBV20-1 to TRBJ1-5; D not certain. The read falls 3 residues short of the CDR3 end, and the missing part is taken from the germline J gene. Trimming took off 0 bases at V and 2 bases at J, with 5 bases between the two ends. The V gene's germline CDR1 is DFQATT and CDR2 SNEGSKA (reference sequence). The CDR3 extends over 13 amino acids.

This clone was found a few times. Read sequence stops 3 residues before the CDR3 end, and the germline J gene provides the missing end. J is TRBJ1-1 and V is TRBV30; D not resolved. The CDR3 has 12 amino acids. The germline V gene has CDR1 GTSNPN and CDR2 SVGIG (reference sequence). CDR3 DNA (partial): TGTGCCTGGAGTATCACTAGCGGGAAA. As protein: CAWSITSGK. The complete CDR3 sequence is CAWSITSGKAFF.

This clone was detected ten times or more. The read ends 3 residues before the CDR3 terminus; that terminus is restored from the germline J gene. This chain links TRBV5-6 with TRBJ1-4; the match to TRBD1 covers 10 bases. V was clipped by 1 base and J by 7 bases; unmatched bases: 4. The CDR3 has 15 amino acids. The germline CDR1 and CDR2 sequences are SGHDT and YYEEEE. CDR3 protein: CASSLMGQGTEKLFF. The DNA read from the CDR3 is TGTGCCAGCAGCTTGATGGGACAGGGGACTGAAAAA.

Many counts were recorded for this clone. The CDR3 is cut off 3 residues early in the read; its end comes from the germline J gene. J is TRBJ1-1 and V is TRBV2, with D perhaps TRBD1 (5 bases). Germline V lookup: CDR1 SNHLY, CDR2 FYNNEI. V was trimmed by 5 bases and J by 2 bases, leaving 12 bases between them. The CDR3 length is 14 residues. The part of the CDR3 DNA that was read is TGTGCCAGCAGTAAGGAGGGGCTAAACACTGAA. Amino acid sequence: CASSKEGLNTE. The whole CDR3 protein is CASSKEGLNTEAFF.

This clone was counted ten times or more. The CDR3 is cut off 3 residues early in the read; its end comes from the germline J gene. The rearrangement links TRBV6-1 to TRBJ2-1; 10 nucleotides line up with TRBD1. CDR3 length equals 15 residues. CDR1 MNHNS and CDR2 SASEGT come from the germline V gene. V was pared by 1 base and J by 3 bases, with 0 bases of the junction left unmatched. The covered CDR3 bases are TGTGCCAGCAGTGAAGGGACAGGGGGCTACAATGAG. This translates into CASSEGTGGYNE. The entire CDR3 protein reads CASSEGTGGYNEQFF.

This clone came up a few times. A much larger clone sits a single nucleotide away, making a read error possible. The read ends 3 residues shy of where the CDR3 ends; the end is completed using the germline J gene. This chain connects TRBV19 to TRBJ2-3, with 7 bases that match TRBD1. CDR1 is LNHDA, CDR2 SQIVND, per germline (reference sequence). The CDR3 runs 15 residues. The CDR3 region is CASKQAQGRNQPQYF. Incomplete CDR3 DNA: TGTGCCAGTAAACAGGCACAGGGGCGAAATCAGCCG.

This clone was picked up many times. CDR3 loop: CASSAQGAREAFF. The DNA read from the CDR3 is TGTGCCAGCAGCGCACAGGGGGCCCGGGAA. This rearrangement joins TRBV3-1 (or the pseudogene TRBV3-2) to TRBJ1-1; 9 bases map to TRBD1. The read ends 3 residues shy of where the CDR3 ends; the end is completed using the germline J gene. The CDR3 extends over 13 amino acids. Germline V lookup: CDR1 LGHDT, CDR2 YNNKEL (reference sequence).

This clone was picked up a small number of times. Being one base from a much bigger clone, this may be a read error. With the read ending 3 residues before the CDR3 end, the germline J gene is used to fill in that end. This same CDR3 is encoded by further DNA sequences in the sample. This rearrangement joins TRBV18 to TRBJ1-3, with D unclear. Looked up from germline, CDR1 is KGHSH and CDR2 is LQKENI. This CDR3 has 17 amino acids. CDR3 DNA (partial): TGTGCCAGCTCACCAATGGACTACGGAAGCTCTGGAAACACG. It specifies CASSPMDYGSSGNT. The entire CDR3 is CASSPMDYGSSGNTIYF.

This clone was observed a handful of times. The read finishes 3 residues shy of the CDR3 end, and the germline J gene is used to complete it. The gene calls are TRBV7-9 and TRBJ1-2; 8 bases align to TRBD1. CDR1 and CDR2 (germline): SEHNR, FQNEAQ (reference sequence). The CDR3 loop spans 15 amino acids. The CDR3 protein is CASSRLGDRSYDYTF. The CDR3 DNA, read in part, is TGTGCCAGCAGCCGATTGGGGGACAGGTCCTACGAC.

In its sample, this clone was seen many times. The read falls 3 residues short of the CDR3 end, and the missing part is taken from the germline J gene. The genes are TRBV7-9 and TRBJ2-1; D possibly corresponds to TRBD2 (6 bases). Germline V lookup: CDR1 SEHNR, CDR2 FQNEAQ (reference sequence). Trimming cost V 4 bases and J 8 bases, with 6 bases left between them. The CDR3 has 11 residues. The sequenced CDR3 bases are TGTGCCAGCAGCTGGGGGGATGAG. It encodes CASSWGDE. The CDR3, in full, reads CASSWGDEQFF.